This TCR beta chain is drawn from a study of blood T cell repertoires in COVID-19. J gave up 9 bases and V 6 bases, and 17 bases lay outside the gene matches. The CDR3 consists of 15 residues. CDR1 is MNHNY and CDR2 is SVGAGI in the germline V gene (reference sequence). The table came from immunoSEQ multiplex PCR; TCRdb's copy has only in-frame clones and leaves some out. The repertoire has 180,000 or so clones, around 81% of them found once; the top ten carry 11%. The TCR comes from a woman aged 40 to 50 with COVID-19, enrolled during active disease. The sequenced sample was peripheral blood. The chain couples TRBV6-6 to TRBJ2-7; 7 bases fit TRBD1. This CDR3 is CASSAGQETLGWQYF. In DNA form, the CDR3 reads TGTGCCAGCAGCGCAGGACAGGAGACCTTAGGTTGGCAGTACTTC.